This TCR beta chain appears in the sequencing data of a study of T cell changes during pregnancy in multiple sclerosis (dated by TCRdb to between 2018 and 2020). Describing the broader study: The study looked at changes in the T cell repertoire across pregnancy in women with multiple sclerosis.

Preparation of the library involved the immunoSEQ multiplex PCR assay. Entries here come from immuneACCESS through TCRdb and include only in-frame sequences with V and J called. Some clones fail to appear in such tables; in the studies checked, an unresolved V gene covers under half of the shortfall, and the cause of the remainder is unknown. The sample table lists about 60,000 clones, 80% to 95% of them with a count of one. 0.7% to 1% of the sample is held by the ten biggest clonotypes. With respect to this clone: Its recognized antigen is unknown. No clone much larger than this one lies a single base away; base qualities are absent.

From its cysteine to its phenylalanine, the CDR3 spans 12 amino acids. Just the 36-base CDR3 DNA is kept, in frame starting at base 1. CDR1 is given as SGHDN and CDR2 as FVKESK, both from the germline V gene. The junction shows trimming of 4 bases on V and 4 bases on J, and the gene matches do not reach 1 base of it. The sequencing used peripheral blood, collected in the first trimester of pregnancy. The sequence came from a female donor with multiple sclerosis, enrolled in a pregnancy study. The sequence joins TRBV14 to TRBJ2-7, and 7 junctional nucleotides match TRBD2. The nucleotide sequence is TGTGCCAGCAGCCCGGGGGGTTACGAGCAGTACTTC. This is translated as CASSPGGYEQYF. When the CDR3 is completed using the reference TRBV14 and TRBJ2-7 genes on either side, the full variable domain is EAGVTQFPSHSVIEKGQTVTLRCDPISGHDNLYWYRRVMGKEIKFLLHFVKESKQDESGMPNNRFLAERTGGTYSTLKVQPAELEDSGVYFCASSPGGYEQYFGPGTRLTVT.